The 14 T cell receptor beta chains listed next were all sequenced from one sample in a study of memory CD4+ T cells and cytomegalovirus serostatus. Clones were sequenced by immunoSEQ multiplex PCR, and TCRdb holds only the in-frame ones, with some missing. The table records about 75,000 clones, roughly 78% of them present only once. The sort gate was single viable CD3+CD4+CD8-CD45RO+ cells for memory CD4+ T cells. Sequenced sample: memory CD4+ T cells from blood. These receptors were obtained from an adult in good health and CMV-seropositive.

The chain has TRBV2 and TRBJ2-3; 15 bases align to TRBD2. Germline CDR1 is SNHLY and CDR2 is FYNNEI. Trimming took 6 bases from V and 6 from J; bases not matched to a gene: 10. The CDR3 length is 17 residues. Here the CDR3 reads CASRDGLAGGPGDTQYF. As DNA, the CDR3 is TGTGCCAGCAGAGACGGACTAGCGGGAGGGCCGGGGGATACGCAGTATTTT.

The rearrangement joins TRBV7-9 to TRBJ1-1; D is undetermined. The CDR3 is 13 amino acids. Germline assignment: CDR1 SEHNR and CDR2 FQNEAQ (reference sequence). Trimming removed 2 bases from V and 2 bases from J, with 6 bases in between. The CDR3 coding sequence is TGTGCCAGCAGCTTAACACGTAACACTGAAGCTTTCTTT. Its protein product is CASSLTRNTEAFF. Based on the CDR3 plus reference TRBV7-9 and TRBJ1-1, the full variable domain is DTGVSQNPRHKITKRGQNVTFRCDPISEHNRLYWYRQTLGQGPEFLTYFQNEAQLEKSRLLSDRFSAERPKGSFSTLEIQRTEQGDSAMYLCASSLTRNTEAFFGQGTRLTVV.

This CDR3 is CAWAGTGELFF. The CDR3, as DNA: TGTGCCTGGGCCGGGACCGGGGAGCTGTTTTTT. The rearrangement joins TRBV30 to TRBJ2-2; D is undetermined. Germline CDR1 and CDR2: GTSNPN and SVGIG (reference sequence). The CDR3 is 11 amino acids. V lost 5 bases, J lost 5 bases, and 6 bases lay in between.

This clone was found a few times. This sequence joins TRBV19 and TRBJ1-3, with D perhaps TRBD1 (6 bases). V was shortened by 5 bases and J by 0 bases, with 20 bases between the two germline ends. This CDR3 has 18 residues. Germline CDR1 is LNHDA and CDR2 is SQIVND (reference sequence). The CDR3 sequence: CASSSRDTREFSGNTIYF. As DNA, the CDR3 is TGTGCCAGTAGTTCGCGGGACACCCGGGAATTCTCTGGAAACACCATATATTTT. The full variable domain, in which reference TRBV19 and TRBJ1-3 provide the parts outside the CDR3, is DGGITQSPKYLFRKEGQNVTLSCEQNLNHDAMYWYRQDPGQGLRLIYYSQIVNDFQKGDIAEGYSVSREKKESFPLTVTSAQKNPTAFYLCASSSRDTREFSGNTIYFGEGSWLTVV.

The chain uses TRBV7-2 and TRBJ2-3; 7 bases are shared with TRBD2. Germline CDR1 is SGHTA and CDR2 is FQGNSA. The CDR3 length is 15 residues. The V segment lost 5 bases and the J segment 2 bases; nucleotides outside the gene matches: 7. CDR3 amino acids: CASSASGTSTDTQYF. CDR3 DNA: TGTGCCAGCAGCGCTAGCGGTACATCCACAGATACGCAGTATTTT. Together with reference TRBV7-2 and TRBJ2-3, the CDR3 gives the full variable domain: GAGVSQSPSNKVTEKGKDVELRCDPISGHTALYWYRQSLGQGLEFLIYFQGNSAPDKSGLPSDRFSAERTGGSVSTLTIQRTQQEDSAVYLCASSASGTSTDTQYFGPGTRLTVL.

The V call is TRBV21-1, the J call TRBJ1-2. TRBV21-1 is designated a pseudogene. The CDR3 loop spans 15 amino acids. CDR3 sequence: CASSKDKGRYYGYTF. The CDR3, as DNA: TGTGCCAGCAGCAAAGATAAGGGACGGTACTATGGCTACACCTTC.

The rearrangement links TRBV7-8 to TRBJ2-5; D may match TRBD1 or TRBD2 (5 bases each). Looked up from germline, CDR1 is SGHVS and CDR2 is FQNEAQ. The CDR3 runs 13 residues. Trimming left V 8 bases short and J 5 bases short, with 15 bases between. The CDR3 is CASSIQGDETQYF. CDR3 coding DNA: TGTGCCAGCTCGATTCAGGGAGATGAGACCCAGTACTTC. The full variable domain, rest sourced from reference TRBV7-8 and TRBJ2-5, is GAGVSQSPRYKVAKRGQDVALRCDPISGHVSLFWYQQALGQGPEFLTYFQNEAQLDKSGLPSDRFFAERPEGSVSTLKIQRTQQEDSAVYLCASSIQGDETQYFGPGTRLLVL.

CDR3 bases: TGTGCCAGCAGCTTTGAATCGAGCACCGGGGAGCTGTTTTTT. Its translation is CASSFESSTGELFF. The chain employs TRBV7-2 and TRBJ2-2, with unresolved D. The CDR3 sequence is 14 residues long. Germline CDR1 SGHTA, CDR2 FQGNSA. Trimming removed 3 bases from V and 4 bases from J, with 9 bases in between.

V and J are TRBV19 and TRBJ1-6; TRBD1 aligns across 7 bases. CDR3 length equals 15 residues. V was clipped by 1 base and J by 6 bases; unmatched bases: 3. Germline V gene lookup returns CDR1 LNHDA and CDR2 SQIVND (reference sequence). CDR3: CASSIGRGVNSPLHF. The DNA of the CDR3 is TGTGCCAGTAGTATAGGCAGGGGGGTTAATTCACCCCTCCACTTT.

CDR3 loop: CASSPDSPQPQHF. DNA of the CDR3: TGTGCCAGCAGCCCAGACAGCCCGCAGCCCCAGCATTTT. V is TRBV7-2 and J is TRBJ1-5; TRBD1 might be the D (5 bases). Germline V gives CDR1 SGHTA, CDR2 FQGNSA. Deletions cut 5 bases from V and 7 bases from J, with 12 bases between. The CDR3 runs to 13 residues.

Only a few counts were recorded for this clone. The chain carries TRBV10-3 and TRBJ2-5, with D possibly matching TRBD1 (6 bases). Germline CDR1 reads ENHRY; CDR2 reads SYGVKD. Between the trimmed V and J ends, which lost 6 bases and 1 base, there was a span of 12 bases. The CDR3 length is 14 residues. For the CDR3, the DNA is TGTGCCATCAGCCCGGACAGAAGCCAAGAGACCCAGTACTTC. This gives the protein CAISPDRSQETQYF.

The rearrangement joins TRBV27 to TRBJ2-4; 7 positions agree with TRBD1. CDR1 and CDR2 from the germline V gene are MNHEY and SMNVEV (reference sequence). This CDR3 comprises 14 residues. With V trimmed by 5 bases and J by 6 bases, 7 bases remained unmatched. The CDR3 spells CASSPGDRLNIQYF. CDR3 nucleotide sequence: TGTGCCAGCAGTCCAGGGGACAGATTAAACATTCAGTACTTC.

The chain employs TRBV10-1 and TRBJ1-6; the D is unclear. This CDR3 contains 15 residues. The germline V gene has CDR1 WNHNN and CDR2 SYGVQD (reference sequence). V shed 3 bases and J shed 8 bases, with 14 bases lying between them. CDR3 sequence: CASSDLDGRDSPLHF. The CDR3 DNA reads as TGCGCCAGCAGTGACTTGGACGGCCGTGATTCACCCCTCCACTTT.

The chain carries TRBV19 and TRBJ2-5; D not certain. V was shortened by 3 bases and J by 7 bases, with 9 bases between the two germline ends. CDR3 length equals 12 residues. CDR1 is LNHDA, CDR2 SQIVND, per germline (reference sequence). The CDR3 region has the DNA TGTGCCAGTAGTATGAATTCCGGGACCCAGTACTTC. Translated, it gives CASSMNSGTQYF.